Shown below are 22 T cell receptor beta chains from a single sample sequenced in a study of blood T cell repertoires in COVID-19. TCRdb's table, derived via immunoSEQ multiplex PCR, lists solely in-frame clones and lacks some. The sample records 250,000 to 350,000 clones, around 90% being singletons. The sample consisted of peripheral blood. Receptor source: a woman aged 40 to 49 who had recovered from COVID-19.

The V call is TRBV11-2, the J call TRBJ1-2; possible D gene TRBD1, 6 bases. The CDR3 is 15 amino acids. V was trimmed by 1 base and J by 5 bases, leaving 14 bases between them. Germline CDR1 reads SGHAT; CDR2 reads FQNNGV. The CDR3 DNA reads TGTGCCAGCAGCTTAGTAGCCGGACAGCAATATGGCTACACCTTC. It is translated as CASSLVAGQQYGYTF.

The chain employs TRBV16 and TRBJ2-1, with D possibly matching TRBD1 (7 bases). V was trimmed by 0 bases and J by 7 bases, leaving 16 bases between them. The germline V gene has CDR1 KGHSY and CDR2 FQNENV. There are 16 residues in the CDR3. The CDR3 sequence: CASSQSVEGAGNEQFF. Here the CDR3 DNA reads TGTGCCAGCAGCCAATCCGTGGAGGGGGCTGGGAATGAGCAGTTCTTC.

This clone occurred a few times. The chain joins TRBV11-2 to TRBJ2-7; TRBD2 agrees at 11 bases. The CDR3 loop spans 14 amino acids. CDR1 is SGHAT, CDR2 FQNNGV, per germline. V lost 5 bases and J lost 2; bases outside the gene matches: 2. The CDR3 sequence is CASSRLAGPYEQYF. The CDR3 region has the DNA TGTGCCAGCAGCAGACTAGCGGGACCCTACGAGCAGTACTTC.

The V call is TRBV29-1, the J call TRBJ2-7, with 9 bases fitting TRBD2. The V gene's germline CDR1 is SQVTM and CDR2 ANQGSEA. The CDR3 covers 15 residues. The V gene end was trimmed by 3 bases and the J gene end by 3 bases; junction bases not matched to a gene: 9. Here the CDR3 DNA reads TGCAGCGTTGAGGGAACCGCGACTAGCGGCTACGAGCAGTACTTC. The encoded protein is CSVEGTATSGYEQYF.

The chain couples TRBV6-5 to TRBJ2-7; no firm D call. Germline CDR1 is MNHEY and CDR2 is SVGAGI. The CDR3 contains 15 residues. Trimming removed 0 bases at V and 0 bases at J, with 9 bases between. CDR3 DNA: TGTGCCAGCAGTTACTCCGGCCAGGACTCCTACGAGCAGTACTTC. The encoded protein is CASSYSGQDSYEQYF.

This clone was detected once. This chain links TRBV19 with TRBJ2-1; a weak D match, TRBD1 (5 bases). The V gene lost 3 bases and the J gene lost 0 bases, with 12 bases spanning the gap. This CDR3 has 16 residues. CDR1 and CDR2 from the germline V gene are LNHDA and SQIVND (reference sequence). The CDR3 loop reads CASSIHGQGSYNEQFF. The CDR3, as DNA: TGTGCCAGTAGTATCCATGGGCAGGGCTCCTACAATGAGCAGTTCTTC.

This chain joins TRBV19 and TRBJ2-5; TRBD1 agrees at 7 bases. CDR1 and CDR2 from the germline V gene are LNHDA and SQIVND (reference sequence). The CDR3 sequence is 14 residues long. Trimming at V came to 5 bases and at J to 1 base, leaving 4 bases not matched to a gene. CDR3 bases: TGTGCCAGTAGTGAGGGACAGATCCAAGAGACCCAGTACTTC. Its translation: CASSEGQIQETQYF.

The chain carries TRBV27 and TRBJ2-7, with D possibly being TRBD1 (6 bases). This CDR3 is 15 amino acids long. Germline V gene data show CDR1 as MNHEY and CDR2 as SMNVEV (reference sequence). Between the trimmed V and J ends, which lost 3 bases and 3 bases, there was a span of 15 bases. CDR3 nucleotide sequence: TGTGCCAGCAGTTTTGTAGGGGGAGTAGGCTACGAGCAGTACTTC. Protein: CASSFVGGVGYEQYF.

The V gene is TRBV18, the J gene TRBJ2-7; D may be TRBD1 (6 bases). V was cut by 5 bases and J by 0 bases, with 14 bases left in between. Germline V gives CDR1 KGHSH, CDR2 LQKENI. The CDR3 extends over 15 amino acids. CDR3 DNA: TGTGCCAGCTCAGAGACAGGACGACGCTCCTACGAGCAGTACTTC. Translation gives CASSETGRRSYEQYF.

This rearrangement joins TRBV28 to TRBJ1-1, with 7 bases fitting TRBD1. Germline CDR1 and CDR2: MDHEN and SYDVKM. This CDR3 spans 16 amino acids. V gave up 2 bases and J gave up 3 bases; unmatched junction bases: 9. Written as DNA, the CDR3 is TGTGCCAGCAGTTTAAGGAGGACAGGCCGGGACACTGAAGCTTTCTTT. It codes for CASSLRRTGRDTEAFF. The full variable domain, its missing parts supplied by reference TRBV28 and TRBJ1-1, is DVKVTQSSRYLVKRTGEKVFLECVQDMDHENMFWYRQDPGLGLRLIYFSYDVKMKEKGDIPEGYSVSREKKERFSLILESASTNQTSMYLCASSLRRTGRDTEAFFGQGTRLTVV.

The CDR3 DNA sequence: TGTGCCTGGAGTAGTCTGCTAGCGGGGCAAGGGGCCCAGTACTTC. Protein product: CAWSSLLAGQGAQYF. The chain couples TRBV30 to TRBJ2-5, with 9 bases fitting TRBD2. CDR1 GTSNPN and CDR2 SVGIG come from the germline V gene (reference sequence). This CDR3 is built from 15 residues. V lost 2 bases, J lost 9 bases, and 13 bases stayed unmatched.

V and J are TRBV4-1 and TRBJ2-7, with 9 nucleotides matching TRBD1. The V gene end was trimmed by 4 bases and the J gene end by 5 bases; junction bases not matched to a gene: 6. The V gene's germline CDR1 is MGHRA and CDR2 YSYEKL. The CDR3 extends over 14 amino acids. CDR3 nucleotide sequence: TGCGCCAGCAGCCCCGGGACAGGGCGGGACGAGCAGTACTTC. Residues: CASSPGTGRDEQYF.

This sequence joins TRBV27 and TRBJ2-3, with TRBD1 matching 10 bases. The CDR3 totals 18 residues. The junction had 14 bases not matched to a gene; V was cut back by 5 bases and J by 3 bases. Germline V gives CDR1 MNHEY, CDR2 SMNVEV (reference sequence). In DNA form, the CDR3 reads TGTGCCAGCAGTCCTTCAGTCTATACGGGACAGGGGACAGATACGCAGTATTTT. This gives the protein CASSPSVYTGQGTDTQYF.

This chain uses TRBV3-1 (or the pseudogene TRBV3-2) with TRBJ2-5; weak D call: TRBD1 (5 bases). The CDR3 spans 15 residues. V gave up 4 bases and J gave up 2 bases, with 14 bases separating them. Per germline, CDR1 LGHDT and CDR2 YNNKEL (reference sequence). DNA of the CDR3: TGTGCCAGCAGCCCCCGCCCGGCAGGGCAAGAGACCCAGTACTTC. Translation gives CASSPRPAGQETQYF.

With respect to this clone: Within the sample, other DNA sequences also encode this same CDR3. CDR3 region: CASSISGTGAYEQYF. The CDR3, as DNA: TGTGCCAGTAGTATTTCCGGGACAGGGGCCTACGAGCAGTACTTC. The V and J genes are TRBV19 and TRBJ2-7, with 10 bases fitting TRBD1. The CDR3 covers 15 residues. Losses at the gene ends were 3 bases for V and 2 bases for J; bases not matched to a gene: 4. Germline-derived CDR1 and CDR2 are LNHDA and SQIVND (reference sequence).

The rearrangement uses TRBV3-1 (or the pseudogene TRBV3-2) and TRBJ2-7, with 8 bases lining up with TRBD2. Per the germline V gene, CDR1 is LGHDT and CDR2 is YNNKEL (reference sequence). V trimming: 5 bases; J trimming: 3 bases; junction bases outside the gene matches: 9. The CDR3 has 15 amino acids. The chain's CDR3 is CASSSSGRGVYEQYF. In DNA, the CDR3 is TGTGCCAGCAGCTCCTCAGGGCGGGGGGTCTACGAGCAGTACTTC.

CDR3 in DNA: TGTGCCAGCGCGAGTAGCGACATGGGCAATCAGCCCCAGCATTTT. This encodes CASASSDMGNQPQHF. The chain is built from TRBV7-9 and TRBJ1-5; D unresolved. Trimming removed 8 bases at V and 2 bases at J, with 16 bases between. The germline V gene has CDR1 SEHNR and CDR2 FQNEAQ (reference sequence). This CDR3 is built from 15 residues.

This rearrangement joins TRBV6-5 to TRBJ2-3; D might be TRBD2 (6 bases). This CDR3 has 14 amino acids. The germline V gene encodes CDR1 MNHEY and CDR2 SVGAGI. The V gene lost 8 bases and the J gene lost 4 bases, with 16 bases spanning the gap. CDR3 in DNA: TGTGCCAGCGTTCGGGACTCCCTGTCAGATACGCAGTATTTT. Protein product: CASVRDSLSDTQYF.

The chain couples TRBV7-2 to TRBJ2-1, with 11 bases identical to TRBD2. The CDR3 covers 12 residues. The germline V gene encodes CDR1 SGHTA and CDR2 FQGNSA. The V segment lost 6 bases and the J segment 8 bases; nucleotides outside the gene matches: 0. DNA for the CDR3: TGTGCCAGCAGACTAGCGGGAGATGAGCAGTTCTTC. Translating it yields CASRLAGDEQFF.

This clone has only one observation. This rearrangement joins TRBV5-1 to TRBJ2-2; the match to TRBD2 covers 12 bases. The germline V gene has CDR1 SGHRS and CDR2 YFSETQ. The CDR3 is made up of 15 amino acids. V gave up 6 bases and J gave up 6 bases; unmatched junction bases: 6. In DNA, the CDR3 is TGCGCCAGCACCATGACTAGCGGGAGCCCCGGGGAGCTGTTTTTT. Protein sequence: CASTMTSGSPGELFF.

This clone was picked up many times. The chain recombines TRBV7-9 with TRBJ2-2; 9 positions agree with TRBD1. CDR3 size: 18 residues. Germline V CDR1 and CDR2: SEHNR, FQNEAQ (reference sequence). The V gene end was trimmed by 0 bases and the J gene end by 2 bases; junction bases not matched to a gene: 7. The CDR3 DNA sequence: TGTGCCAGCAGCTTAGCTCCTGGGGGACAGGGTAACACCGGGGAGCTGTTTTTT. This translates into CASSLAPGGQGNTGELFF.

J is TRBJ2-7 and V is TRBV2, with 7 bases that match TRBD2. This CDR3 comprises 11 residues. V was clipped by 7 bases and J by 12 bases; unmatched bases: 9. Germline V gene lookup returns CDR1 SNHLY and CDR2 FYNNEI. The CDR3 protein is CASILSGTTYF. DNA for the CDR3: TGTGCCAGCATTTTATCCGGGACTACGTACTTC.